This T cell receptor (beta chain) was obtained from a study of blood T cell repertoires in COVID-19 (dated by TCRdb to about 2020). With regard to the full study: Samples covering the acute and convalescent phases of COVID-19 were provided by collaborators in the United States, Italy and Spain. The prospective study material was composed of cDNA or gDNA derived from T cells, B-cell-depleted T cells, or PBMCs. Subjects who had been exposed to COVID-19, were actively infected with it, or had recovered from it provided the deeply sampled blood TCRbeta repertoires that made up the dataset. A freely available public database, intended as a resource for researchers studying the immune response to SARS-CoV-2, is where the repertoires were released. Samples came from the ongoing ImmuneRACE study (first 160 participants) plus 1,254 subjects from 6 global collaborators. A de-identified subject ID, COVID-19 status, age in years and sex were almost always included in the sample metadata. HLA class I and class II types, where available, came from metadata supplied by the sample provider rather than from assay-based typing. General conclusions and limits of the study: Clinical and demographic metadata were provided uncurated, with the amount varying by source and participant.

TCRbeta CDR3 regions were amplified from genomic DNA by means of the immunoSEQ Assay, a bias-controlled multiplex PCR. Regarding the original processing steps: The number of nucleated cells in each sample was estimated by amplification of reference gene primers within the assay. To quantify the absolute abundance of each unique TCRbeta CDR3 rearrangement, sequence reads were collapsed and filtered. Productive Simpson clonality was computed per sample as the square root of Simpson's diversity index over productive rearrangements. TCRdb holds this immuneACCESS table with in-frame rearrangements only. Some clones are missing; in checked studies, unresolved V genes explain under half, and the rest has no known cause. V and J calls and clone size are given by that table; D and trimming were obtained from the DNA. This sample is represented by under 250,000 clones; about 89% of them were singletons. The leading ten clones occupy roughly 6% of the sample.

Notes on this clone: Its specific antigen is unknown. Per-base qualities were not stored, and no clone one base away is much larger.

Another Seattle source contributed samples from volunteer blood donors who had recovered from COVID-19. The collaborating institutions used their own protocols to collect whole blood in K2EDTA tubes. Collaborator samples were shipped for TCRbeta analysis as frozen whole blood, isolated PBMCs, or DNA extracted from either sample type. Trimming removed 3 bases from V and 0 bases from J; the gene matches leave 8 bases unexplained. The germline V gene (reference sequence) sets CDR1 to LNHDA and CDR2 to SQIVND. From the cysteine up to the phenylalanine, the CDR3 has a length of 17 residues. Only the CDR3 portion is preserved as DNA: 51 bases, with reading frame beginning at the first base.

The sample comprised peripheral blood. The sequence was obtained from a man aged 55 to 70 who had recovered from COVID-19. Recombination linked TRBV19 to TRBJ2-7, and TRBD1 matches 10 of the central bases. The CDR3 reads CASSMGPGTGDSYEQYF. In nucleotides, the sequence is TGTGCCAGTAGTATGGGTCCCGGGACAGGGGACTCCTACGAGCAGTACTTC.